The 9 T cell receptor beta chains given below trace back to one sample, sequenced in a study of cytomegalovirus exposure and HLA in healthy donors. The PCR contained 60 Vbeta and 13 Jbeta primers. Profiling relied on immunoSEQ multiplex PCR, and the TCRdb table lists in-frame clones only, not all of them. Counted here are 150,000 or so clones, 75% to 90% occurring once; the ten biggest clones make up approximately 6.5%. Source material: PBMCs. The receptors were gathered from a male donor in good health and CMV-seropositive.

The V gene is TRBV9, the J gene TRBJ1-2; weak D call: TRBD1 (6 bases). Germline V gives CDR1 SGDLS, CDR2 YYNGEE. V lost 3 bases to trimming and J lost 4 bases, with 13 bases between them. CDR3 length: 14 amino acids. Here the CDR3 DNA reads TGTGCCAGCAGCGAGGGGGGGCGGCCCTATGGCTACACCTTC. It specifies CASSEGGRPYGYTF.

Turning to this clone: This same CDR3 is encoded by further DNA sequences in the sample. V usage is TRBV6-4 and J usage is TRBJ2-1; 11 nucleotides match TRBD1. The V segment lost 2 bases and the J segment 6 bases; nucleotides outside the gene matches: 0. Looked up from germline, CDR1 is MRHNA and CDR2 is SNTAGT. The CDR3 has 14 amino acids. This chain's CDR3 is CASSDGTGGNEQFF. The CDR3 coding sequence is TGTGCCAGCAGTGACGGGACAGGGGGCAATGAGCAGTTCTTC.

Only one count was recorded for this clone. Mismatch with germline at one junction end may stem from a read error. The chain couples TRBV7-9 to TRBJ2-7; D unclear. Germline values: CDR1 SEHNR, CDR2 FQNEAQ (reference sequence). This CDR3 has 13 residues. The CDR3 protein is CSSSFNPAYEQYF. As DNA, the CDR3 is TGTTCCAGCAGCTTTAATCCCGCCTACGAGCAGTACTTC.

Notes on this clone: At one boundary the junction diverges from the germline segment, which might be a read error. The chain carries TRBV7-7 and TRBJ2-1; possible D gene TRBD2, 6 bases. This CDR3 comprises 13 residues. Germline lookup yields CDR1 SSHAT and CDR2 FNYEAQ (reference sequence). CDR3 protein: CASSAPGAKEQFF. The CDR3 DNA reads TGTGCTAGCAGCGCGCCGGGAGCTAAGGAGCAGTTCTTC.

The chain couples TRBV30 to TRBJ2-1; unclear D gene. CDR1 and CDR2 from the germline V gene are GTSNPN and SVGIG (reference sequence). V lost 0 bases and J lost 8, with 8 bases in between. CDR3 length: 12 residues. CDR3 nucleotide sequence: TGTGCCTGGAGTGTCGGTCCTGATGAGCAGTTCTTC. It translates to CAWSVGPDEQFF.

The J gene is TRBJ2-7, the V gene TRBV7-9; 12 bases map to TRBD2. The CDR3 spans 17 residues. V dropped 2 bases and J dropped 1; count of bases not matched to a gene: 6. CDR1 and CDR2 (germline): SEHNR, FQNEAQ (reference sequence). The CDR3 spells CASSLPLGLAGSYEQYF. In nucleotides, the CDR3 is TGTGCCAGCAGCTTACCTCTCGGACTAGCGGGATCCTACGAGCAGTACTTC.

The V call is TRBV20-1, the J call TRBJ1-1, with no clear D. The CDR3 spans 11 residues. V dropped 3 bases and J dropped 5 bases, with 7 bases sitting between them. Germline-derived CDR1 and CDR2 are DFQATT and SNEGSKA (reference sequence). CDR3 sequence: CSASTATEAFF. The CDR3 bases are TGCAGTGCTAGCACCGCGACTGAAGCTTTCTTT.

V gene TRBV5-1 combines with J gene TRBJ2-6; TRBD1 matches at 7 bases. The CDR3 is 16 residues long. Losses at the gene ends were 4 bases for V and 0 bases for J; bases not matched to a gene: 4. Germline V gene data show CDR1 as SGHRS and CDR2 as YFSETQ. Written as DNA, the CDR3 is TGCGCCAGCAGCCCGGACAGGAGCTCTGGGGCCAACGTCCTGACTTTC. Its translation is CASSPDRSSGANVLTF. Based on the CDR3 plus reference TRBV5-1 and TRBJ2-6, the full variable domain is KAGVTQTPRYLIKTRGQQVTLSCSPISGHRSVSWYQQTPGQGLQFLFEYFSETQRNKGNFPGRFSGRQFSNSRSEMNVSTLELGDSALYLCASSPDRSSGANVLTFGAGSRLTVL.

V is TRBV27 and J is TRBJ2-7; 7 nucleotides align to TRBD1. The V and J ends lost 3 bases and 2 bases, in that order; junction bases with no gene match: 7. Germline loops: CDR1 MNHEY, CDR2 SMNVEV (reference sequence). The CDR3 consists of 15 residues. The CDR3 protein is CASSLPGTATYEQYF. CDR3 coding DNA: TGTGCCAGCAGTTTGCCGGGGACAGCCACCTACGAGCAGTACTTC.